This paragraph covers one TCR beta chain sequence. What it recognizes is unknown. This record comes from a study of graft-versus-host responses after intestinal transplantation. Sequencing used immunoSEQ multiplex PCR; TCRdb keeps in-frame clones, though not all of them. The table has about 59,000 clones, around 93% seen once; the top ten hold 0.35% to 0.45%. Study-wide points: GvH clones detected in recipient marrow included some appearing first in ileum or blood.

The specimen comprised unstimulated CD4+ T cells sorted from spleen or lymph node cells, sampled before transplant. The TCR was taken from a human donor who was the organ donor for an intestinal transplant.

The CDR3 DNA reads as TGTGCCAGCAGCACCACTAGGTGGGAGACCCAGTACTTC. Its translation is CASSTTRWETQYF. The rearrangement joins TRBV6-1 to TRBJ2-5; D may be TRBD2 (5 bases). Trimming removed 6 bases at V and 5 bases at J, with 13 bases between. In germline, CDR1 is MNHNS, CDR2 SASEGT. CDR3 length equals 13 residues.